Below are 17 T cell receptor beta chains sequenced from a single sample in a study of beta chain features in type 1 diabetes. Study-wide findings and caveats: People with Type 1 diabetes carried modestly yet significantly shorter TCRB CDR3s in all four CD4+ subsets.

The antigens of these receptors remain unknown. Expressed TCRB transcripts were sequenced after all isolated RNA was converted to cDNA. Assay: immunoSEQ multiplex PCR; the TCRdb copy retains only in-frame clones and omits some. Among 150,000 to 200,000 clones listed, 6.5% to 9.5% were seen once. The sample taken for sequencing was central memory CD4+ T cells from blood. These receptors were obtained from a woman aged 40 to 55 with type 1 diabetes.

The chain has TRBV5-4 and TRBJ1-5; 7 bases fit TRBD1. Looked up from germline, CDR1 is SGHNT and CDR2 is YYREEE (reference sequence). J lost 5 bases, V lost 3 bases, and 5 bases had no gene match. CDR3 length: 14 residues. CDR3 loop: CASSSEGADQPQHF. The CDR3 coding sequence is TGTGCCAGCAGCTCGGAGGGGGCGGATCAGCCCCAGCATTTT.

This clone was seen a handful of times. This chain links TRBV10-3 with TRBJ2-1; perhaps TRBD1 as D (6 bases). Per the germline V gene, CDR1 is ENHRY and CDR2 is SYGVKD. V lost 1 base, J lost 4 bases, and 11 bases lay in between. The CDR3 runs 15 residues. CDR3 loop: CAISELGTPYNEQFF. DNA of the CDR3: TGTGCCATCAGTGAGTTGGGGACACCTTACAATGAGCAGTTCTTC.

The chain carries TRBV7-2 and TRBJ2-7; D is possibly TRBD2 (5 bases). The CDR3 is 15 residues long. CDR1 SGHTA and CDR2 FQGNSA come from the germline V gene. V lost 1 base and J lost 3, with 13 bases in between. Here the CDR3 DNA reads TGTGCCAGCAGCTTAGTGAGCGGCGATTTCTACGAGCAGTACTTC. Translation gives CASSLVSGDFYEQYF.

This clone has a handful of counts. This sequence joins TRBV5-4 and TRBJ2-5; TRBD2 matches 9 bases. This CDR3 spans 17 amino acids. Losses at the gene ends were 0 bases for V and 5 bases for J; bases not matched to a gene: 11. Germline V lookup: CDR1 SGHNT, CDR2 YYREEE (reference sequence). CDR3 bases: TGTGCCAGCAGCTTGGGGGGAGCTAGCGGGACGGGGGAGACCCAGTACTTC. As protein: CASSLGGASGTGETQYF.

This rearrangement joins TRBV29-1 to TRBJ2-3, with D maybe TRBD2 (5 bases). This CDR3 has 14 residues. Trimming removed 4 bases at V and 0 bases at J, with 11 bases between. In germline, CDR1 is SQVTM, CDR2 ANQGSEA. CDR3 residues: CSVVRVSSTDTQYF. CDR3 DNA sequence: TGCAGCGTTGTGAGGGTCTCTAGCACAGATACGCAGTATTTT.

This clone was seen a few times. The CDR3 sequence is CASSPAGATLNQPQHF. In nucleotides, the CDR3 is TGTGCCAGCTCACCGGCAGGGGCAACCCTTAATCAGCCCCAGCATTTT. This rearrangement joins TRBV18 to TRBJ1-5; tentative D call: TRBD1 (6 bases). This CDR3 has 16 residues. CDR1 and CDR2 from the germline V gene are KGHSH and LQKENI. V lost 3 bases and J 4 bases, leaving 16 bases between the germline ends.

CDR3 region: CASSTTVLEQYF. CDR3 sequence (DNA): TGTGCCAGCAGCACTACCGTCTTAGAGCAGTACTTC. The J gene is TRBJ2-7, the V gene TRBV28; D is unclear. Germline V gene data show CDR1 as MDHEN and CDR2 as SYDVKM. Trimming took off 6 bases at V and 7 bases at J, with 13 bases between the two ends. This CDR3 comprises 12 residues.

This clone has just a few counts. The V call is TRBV15, the J call TRBJ2-7, with TRBD1 as a possible D gene (6 bases). The V gene lost 4 bases and the J gene lost 5 bases, with 12 bases spanning the gap. The CDR3 totals 13 residues. The germline CDR1 and CDR2 sequences are LNHNV and YYDKDF (reference sequence). The CDR3 region has the DNA TGTGCCACCAGCATCAACCCAGGGGACGAGCAGTACTTC. This sequence encodes CATSINPGDEQYF.

Only a few counts were recorded for this clone. This rearrangement joins TRBV7-2 to TRBJ1-6; no reliable D call. The V gene lost 2 bases and the J gene lost 8 bases, with 10 bases spanning the gap. The length of the CDR3 is 14 residues. The germline CDR1 and CDR2 sequences are SGHTA and FQGNSA. The DNA of the CDR3 is TGTGCCAGCAGCTTACGGGTGGGAGATTCACCCCTCCACTTT. Translating it yields CASSLRVGDSPLHF.

This sequence joins TRBV9 and TRBJ1-5; 7 nucleotides align to TRBD1. CDR1 and CDR2 (germline): SGDLS, YYNGEE. V shed 0 bases and J 4 bases; nucleotides not matched to a gene: 4. CDR3 length equals 15 residues. In DNA form, the CDR3 reads TGTGCCAGCAGCGTAGCCGGGACAGCTAATCAGCCCCAGCATTTT. Encoded protein: CASSVAGTANQPQHF. Drawing the rest from reference TRBV9 and TRBJ1-5, the complete variable domain is DSGVTQTPKHLITATGQRVTLRCSPRSGDLSVYWYQQSLDQGLQFLIQYYNGEERAKGNILERFSAQQFPDLHSELNLSSLELGDSALYFCASSVAGTANQPQHFGDGTRLSIL.

V gene TRBV6-5 combines with J gene TRBJ1-3, with D unclear. V lost 2 bases, J lost 0 bases, and 8 bases lay in between. The CDR3 sequence is 15 residues long. Germline V lookup: CDR1 MNHEY, CDR2 SVGAGI. As DNA, the CDR3 is TGTGCCAGCAGTTACCGGTCAACCTCTGGAAACACCATATATTTT. Amino acids: CASSYRSTSGNTIYF.

V is TRBV7-2 and J is TRBJ1-1; unclear D gene. Germline V gene lookup returns CDR1 SGHTA and CDR2 FQGNSA. The V and J ends lost 4 bases and 0 bases respectively, with 6 bases between them. The CDR3 is 13 residues long. CDR3 in DNA: TGTGCCAGCAGCTCAATCATGAACACTGAAGCTTTCTTT. Protein product: CASSSIMNTEAFF.

This clone was observed a few times. This chain connects TRBV7-2 to TRBJ2-1, with TRBD1 as a possible D gene (5 bases). Looked up from germline, CDR1 is SGHTA and CDR2 is FQGNSA. This CDR3 is built from 16 residues. V dropped 3 bases and J dropped 2 bases, with 14 bases sitting between them. The CDR3 spells CASSLALSGTYNEQFF. In DNA, the CDR3 is TGTGCCAGCAGCTTGGCCCTCTCAGGGACCTACAATGAGCAGTTCTTC.

This chain links TRBV28 with TRBJ1-5, with TRBD1 matching 9 bases. CDR1 is MDHEN, CDR2 SYDVKM, per germline. This CDR3 has 14 amino acids. V shed 6 bases and J 7 bases; nucleotides not matched to a gene: 7. The CDR3 DNA sequence: TGTGCCAGCAGGCCCACAGGGGGCCGACAGCCCCAGCATTTT. As protein: CASRPTGGRQPQHF.

This clone has just a few counts. The chain recombines TRBV19 with TRBJ1-5, with unresolved D. CDR3 length: 14 amino acids. The V gene's germline CDR1 is LNHDA and CDR2 SQIVND (reference sequence). The V and J ends lost 6 bases and 6 bases respectively, with 15 bases between them. Written as DNA, the CDR3 is TGTGCCAGTAGCATCTCCCTTACCGGTCAGCCCCAGCATTTT. It yields the protein CASSISLTGQPQHF.

This clone was picked up a small number of times. J is TRBJ2-7 and V is TRBV28; TRBD2 agrees at 8 bases. Germline CDR1 and CDR2: MDHEN and SYDVKM. The CDR3 is 14 residues long. Trimming at V came to 7 bases and at J to 6 bases, leaving 11 bases not matched to a gene. The CDR3 DNA reads TGTGCCAGCACCTCTGCGGGGGGCCTCGGCGAGCAGTACTTC. It yields the protein CASTSAGGLGEQYF.

Details on this clone: The sample contains more than one DNA sequence encoding this CDR3. The chain joins TRBV7-2 to TRBJ1-1; a possible D gene is TRBD1 (5 bases). The germline V and J ends were trimmed by 0 bases and 3 bases, with 8 bases remaining between them. The length of the CDR3 is 14 residues. Germline V gene data show CDR1 as SGHTA and CDR2 as FQGNSA. The CDR3 spells CASSLASRDTEAFF. The DNA of the CDR3 is TGTGCCAGCAGCTTAGCTTCCAGGGACACTGAAGCTTTCTTT. Together with reference TRBV7-2 and TRBJ1-1, the CDR3 gives the full variable domain: GAGVSQSPSNKVTEKGKDVELRCDPISGHTALYWYRQSLGQGLEFLIYFQGNSAPDKSGLPSDRFSAERTGGSVSTLTIQRTQQEDSAVYLCASSLASRDTEAFFGQGTRLTVV.